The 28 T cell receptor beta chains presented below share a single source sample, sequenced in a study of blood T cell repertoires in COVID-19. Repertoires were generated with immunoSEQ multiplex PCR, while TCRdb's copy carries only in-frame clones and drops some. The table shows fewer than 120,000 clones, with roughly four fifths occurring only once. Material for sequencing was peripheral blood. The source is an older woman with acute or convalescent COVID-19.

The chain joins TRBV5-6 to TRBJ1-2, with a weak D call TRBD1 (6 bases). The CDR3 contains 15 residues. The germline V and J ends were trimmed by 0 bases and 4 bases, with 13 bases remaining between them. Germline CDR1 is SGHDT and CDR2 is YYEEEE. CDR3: CASSLVAGATYGYTF. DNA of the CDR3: TGTGCCAGCAGCTTGGTCGCAGGGGCCACCTATGGCTACACCTTC.

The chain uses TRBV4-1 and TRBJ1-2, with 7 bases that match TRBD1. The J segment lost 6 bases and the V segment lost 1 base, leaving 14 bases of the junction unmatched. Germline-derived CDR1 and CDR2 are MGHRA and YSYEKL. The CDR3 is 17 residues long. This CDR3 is CASSQGIRGRISDGYTF. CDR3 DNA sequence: TGCGCCAGCAGCCAAGGCATTAGGGGGCGGATTTCTGATGGCTACACCTTC.

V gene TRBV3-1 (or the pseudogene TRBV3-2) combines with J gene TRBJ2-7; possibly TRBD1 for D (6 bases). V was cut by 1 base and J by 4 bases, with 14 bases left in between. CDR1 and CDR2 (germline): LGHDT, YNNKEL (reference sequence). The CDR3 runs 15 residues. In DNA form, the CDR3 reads TGTGCCAGCAGCCAAGGCTTCCAGGGGTATTACGAGCAGTACTTC. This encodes CASSQGFQGYYEQYF.

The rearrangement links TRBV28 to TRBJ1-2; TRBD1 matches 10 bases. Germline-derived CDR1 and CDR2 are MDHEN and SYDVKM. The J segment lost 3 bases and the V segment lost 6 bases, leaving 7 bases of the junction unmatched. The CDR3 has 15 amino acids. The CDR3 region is CASSAFGTGDYGYTF. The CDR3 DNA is TGTGCCAGCAGCGCATTTGGGACAGGGGACTATGGCTACACCTTC.

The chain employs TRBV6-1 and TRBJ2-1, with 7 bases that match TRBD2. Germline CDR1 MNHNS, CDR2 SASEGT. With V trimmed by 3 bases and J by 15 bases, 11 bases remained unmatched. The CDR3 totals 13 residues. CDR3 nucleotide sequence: TGTGCCAGCAGTGACATCAGCGGGGCGATCCCGTTCTTC. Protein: CASSDISGAIPFF.

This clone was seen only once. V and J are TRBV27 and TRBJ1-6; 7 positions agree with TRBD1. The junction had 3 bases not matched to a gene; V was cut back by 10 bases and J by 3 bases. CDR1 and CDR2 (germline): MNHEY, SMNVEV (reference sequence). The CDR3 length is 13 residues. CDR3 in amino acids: CATQGGYNSPLHF. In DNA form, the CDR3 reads TGTGCCACGCAGGGGGGCTATAATTCACCCCTCCACTTT.

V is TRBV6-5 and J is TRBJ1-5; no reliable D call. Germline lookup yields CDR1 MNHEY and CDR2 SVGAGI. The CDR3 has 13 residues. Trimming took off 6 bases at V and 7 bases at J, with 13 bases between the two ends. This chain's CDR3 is CASRRGMGQPQHF. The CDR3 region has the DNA TGTGCCAGCAGGAGAGGGATGGGCCAGCCCCAGCATTTT.

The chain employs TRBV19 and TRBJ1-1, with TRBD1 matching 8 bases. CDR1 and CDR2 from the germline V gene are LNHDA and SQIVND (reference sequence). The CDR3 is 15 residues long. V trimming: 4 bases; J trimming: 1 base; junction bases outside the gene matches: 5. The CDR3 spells CASSKRTGTNTEAFF. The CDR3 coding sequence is TGTGCCAGTAGTAAACGGACAGGGACGAACACTGAAGCTTTCTTT.

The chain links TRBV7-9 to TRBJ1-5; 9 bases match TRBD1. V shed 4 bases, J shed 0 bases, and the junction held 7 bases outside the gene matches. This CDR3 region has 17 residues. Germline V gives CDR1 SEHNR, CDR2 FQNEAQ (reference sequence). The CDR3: CASSSGQGRYSNQPQHF. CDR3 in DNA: TGTGCCAGCAGCTCGGGACAGGGACGATATAGCAATCAGCCCCAGCATTTT.

The CDR3 DNA reads as TGTGCCAGTAGTGCCGGACAGGGAACCTACTATGGCTACACCTTC. It codes for CASSAGQGTYYGYTF. The chain is built from TRBV19 and TRBJ1-2; 8 bases are a match to TRBD1. The germline V gene encodes CDR1 LNHDA and CDR2 SQIVND (reference sequence). The trim removed 5 bases at V and 3 bases at J, leaving 8 bases unmatched. The CDR3 sequence is 15 residues long.

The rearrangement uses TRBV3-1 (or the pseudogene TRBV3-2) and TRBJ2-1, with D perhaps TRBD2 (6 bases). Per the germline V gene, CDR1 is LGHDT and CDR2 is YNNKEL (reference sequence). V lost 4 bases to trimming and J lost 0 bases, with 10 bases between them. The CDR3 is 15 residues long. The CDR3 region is CASSLIGSSYNEQFF. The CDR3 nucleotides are TGTGCCAGCAGCCTAATCGGGAGCTCCTACAATGAGCAGTTCTTC.

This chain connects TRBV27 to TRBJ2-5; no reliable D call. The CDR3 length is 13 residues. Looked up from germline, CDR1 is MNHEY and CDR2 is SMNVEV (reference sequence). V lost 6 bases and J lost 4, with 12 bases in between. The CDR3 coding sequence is TGTGCCAGCAGACAAATCCCAGGAGAGACCCAGTACTTC. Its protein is CASRQIPGETQYF.

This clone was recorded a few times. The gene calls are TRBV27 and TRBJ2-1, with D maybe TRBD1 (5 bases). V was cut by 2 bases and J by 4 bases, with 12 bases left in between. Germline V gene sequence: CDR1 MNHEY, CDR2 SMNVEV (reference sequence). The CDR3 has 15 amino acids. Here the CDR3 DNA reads TGTGCCAGCAGTTTAGGGGCTTTGGGATACAATGAGCAGTTCTTC. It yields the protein CASSLGALGYNEQFF.

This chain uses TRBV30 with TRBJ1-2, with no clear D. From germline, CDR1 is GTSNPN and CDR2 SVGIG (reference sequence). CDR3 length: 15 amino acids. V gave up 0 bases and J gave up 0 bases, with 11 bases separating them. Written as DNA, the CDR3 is TGTGCCTGGAGTGTAACTCAGGCCCCTAACTATGGCTACACCTTC. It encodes CAWSVTQAPNYGYTF.

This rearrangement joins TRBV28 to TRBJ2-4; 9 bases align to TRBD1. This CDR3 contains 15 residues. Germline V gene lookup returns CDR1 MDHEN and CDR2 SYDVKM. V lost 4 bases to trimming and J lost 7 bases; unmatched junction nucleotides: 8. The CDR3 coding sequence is TGTGCCAGCAGTTCCCCTGGGACAGGGAGGAACATTCAGTACTTC. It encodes CASSSPGTGRNIQYF. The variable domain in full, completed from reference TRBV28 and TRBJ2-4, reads DVKVTQSSRYLVKRTGEKVFLECVQDMDHENMFWYRQDPGLGLRLIYFSYDVKMKEKGDIPEGYSVSREKKERFSLILESASTNQTSMYLCASSSPGTGRNIQYFGAGTRLSVL.

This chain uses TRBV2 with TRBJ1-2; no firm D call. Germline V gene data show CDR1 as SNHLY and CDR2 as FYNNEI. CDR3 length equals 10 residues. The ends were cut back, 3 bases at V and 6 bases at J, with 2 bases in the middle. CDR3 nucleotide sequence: TGTGCCAGCAGTGACGATGGCTACACCTTC. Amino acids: CASSDDGYTF.

The CDR3 DNA reads TGTGCCAGCAGCTTAGAGGGGGTCAGGAGCGAGCAGTACTTC. Translating gives CASSLEGVRSEQYF. V is TRBV5-4 and J is TRBJ2-7, with D possibly being TRBD1 (6 bases). Germline CDR1 SGHNT, CDR2 YYREEE (reference sequence). This CDR3 comprises 14 residues. Trimming pared 2 bases from V and 6 bases from J, leaving 15 bases between.

The CDR3 reads CASSVEGTANEKLFF. Here the CDR3 DNA reads TGTGCCAGCAGCGTAGAAGGGACAGCTAATGAAAAACTGTTTTTT. The rearrangement uses TRBV9 and TRBJ1-4, with 7 bases lining up with TRBD1. The germline V gene encodes CDR1 SGDLS and CDR2 YYNGEE. Trimming removed 0 bases from V and 3 bases from J; junction bases left unmatched: 2. The CDR3 length is 15 residues. Using reference TRBV9 and TRBJ1-4 for the parts outside the CDR3, the full variable domain is DSGVTQTPKHLITATGQRVTLRCSPRSGDLSVYWYQQSLDQGLQFLIQYYNGEERAKGNILERFSAQQFPDLHSELNLSSLELGDSALYFCASSVEGTANEKLFFGSGTQLSVL.

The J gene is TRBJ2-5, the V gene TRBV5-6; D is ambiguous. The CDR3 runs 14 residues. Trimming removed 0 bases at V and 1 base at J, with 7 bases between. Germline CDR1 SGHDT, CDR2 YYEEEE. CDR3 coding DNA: TGTGCCAGCAGCTTGGACTTCTCCCAAGAGACCCAGTACTTC. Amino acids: CASSLDFSQETQYF.

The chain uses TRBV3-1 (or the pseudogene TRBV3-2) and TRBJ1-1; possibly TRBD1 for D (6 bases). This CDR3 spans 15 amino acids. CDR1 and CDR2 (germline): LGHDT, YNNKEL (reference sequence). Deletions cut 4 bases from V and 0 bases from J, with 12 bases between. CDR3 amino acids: CASSLQGIMNTEAFF. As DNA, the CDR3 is TGTGCCAGCAGCCTACAGGGAATAATGAACACTGAAGCTTTCTTT.

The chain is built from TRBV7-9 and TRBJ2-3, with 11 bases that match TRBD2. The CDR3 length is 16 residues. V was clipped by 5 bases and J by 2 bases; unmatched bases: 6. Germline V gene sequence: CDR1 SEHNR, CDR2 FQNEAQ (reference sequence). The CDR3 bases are TGTGCCAGCAGCCCCGCTAGCGGGGGGACCACAGATACGCAGTATTTT. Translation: CASSPASGGTTDTQYF. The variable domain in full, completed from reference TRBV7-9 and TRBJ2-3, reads DTGVSQNPRHKITKRGQNVTFRCDPISEHNRLYWYRQTLGQGPEFLTYFQNEAQLEKSRLLSDRFSAERPKGSFSTLEIQRTEQGDSAMYLCASSPASGGTTDTQYFGPGTRLTVL.

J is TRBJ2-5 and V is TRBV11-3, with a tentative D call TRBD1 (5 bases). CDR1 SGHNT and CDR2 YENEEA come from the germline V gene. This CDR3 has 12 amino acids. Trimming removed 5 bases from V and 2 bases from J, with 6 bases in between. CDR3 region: CASSRQQETQYF. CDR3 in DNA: TGTGCCAGCAGCCGACAGCAAGAGACCCAGTACTTC.

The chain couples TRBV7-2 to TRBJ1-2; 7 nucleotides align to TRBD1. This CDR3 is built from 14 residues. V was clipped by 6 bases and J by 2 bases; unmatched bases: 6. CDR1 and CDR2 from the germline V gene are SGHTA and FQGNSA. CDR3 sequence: CASSLAGGNYGYTF. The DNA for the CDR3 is TGTGCCAGCAGTCTGGCAGGGGGAAACTATGGCTACACCTTC.

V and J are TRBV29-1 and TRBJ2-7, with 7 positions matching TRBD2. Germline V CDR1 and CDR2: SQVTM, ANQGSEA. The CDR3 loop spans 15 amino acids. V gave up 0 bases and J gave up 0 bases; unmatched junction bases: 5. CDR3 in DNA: TGCAGCGTTGAAGATCCCAGCGGGGACTCCTACGAGCAGTACTTC. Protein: CSVEDPSGDSYEQYF.

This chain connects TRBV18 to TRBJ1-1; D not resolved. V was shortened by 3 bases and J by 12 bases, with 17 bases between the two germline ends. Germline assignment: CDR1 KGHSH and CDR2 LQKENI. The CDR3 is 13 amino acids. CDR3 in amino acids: CASSPGGPLESFF. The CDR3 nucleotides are TGTGCCAGCTCACCGGGAGGGCCCCTCGAGTCTTTCTTT.

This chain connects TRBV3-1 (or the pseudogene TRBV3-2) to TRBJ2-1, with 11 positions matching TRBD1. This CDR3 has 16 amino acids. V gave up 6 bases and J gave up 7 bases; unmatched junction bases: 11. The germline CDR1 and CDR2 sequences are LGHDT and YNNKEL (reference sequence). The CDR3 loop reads CASSHPPGQGENEQFF. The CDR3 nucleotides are TGTGCCAGCAGTCACCCTCCGGGACAGGGGGAGAATGAGCAGTTCTTC.

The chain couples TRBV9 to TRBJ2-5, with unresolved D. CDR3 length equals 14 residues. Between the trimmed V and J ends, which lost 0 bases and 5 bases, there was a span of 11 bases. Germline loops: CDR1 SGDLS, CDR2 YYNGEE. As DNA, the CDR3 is TGTGCCAGCAGCGTAGAAACACGTTGGGAGACCCAGTACTTC. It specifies CASSVETRWETQYF.

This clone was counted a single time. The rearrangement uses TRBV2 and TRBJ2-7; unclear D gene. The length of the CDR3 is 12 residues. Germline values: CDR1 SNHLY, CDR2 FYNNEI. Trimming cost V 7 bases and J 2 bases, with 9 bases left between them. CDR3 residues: CASKQATYEQYF. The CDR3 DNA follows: TGTGCCAGCAAGCAGGCTACCTACGAGCAGTACTTC.